This T cell receptor beta chain was found in a study of T cell changes during pregnancy in multiple sclerosis. Assay used: immunoSEQ multiplex PCR; TCRdb lists only in-frame clones, some missing. Among just over 20,000 clones listed, approximately 90% were seen once. Germline trimming cut 4 bases from V and 1 base from J; bases unmatched to any gene: 4. This CDR3 is built from 17 residues. CDR1 and CDR2 (germline): SGHTA, FQGTGA. The V and J genes are TRBV7-3 and TRBJ2-1, with 13 positions matching TRBD2. This TCR derives from a female donor in good health, enrolled as a control in a pregnancy study. Sequencing was performed on CD8+ T cells from peripheral blood mononuclear cells, taken in the second trimester of pregnancy. CDR3 amino acids: CASSSTSGRGSYNEQFF. CDR3 DNA: TGTGCCAGCAGCTCAACTAGCGGGAGGGGATCCTACAATGAGCAGTTCTTC.